The entry below describes one T cell receptor (beta chain). Its antigen remains unidentified. Since a much larger clone is just one base distant, this may be a read error. Time point denoted: sample taken at primary tumor resection. This entry is derived from a study of spatial heterogeneity in lung cancer. Study conclusions and caveats: The study found that expanded intratumoral alpha and beta TCR counts tracked tumor mutation counts.

CDR3 size: 11 residues. The germline V gene encodes CDR1 SNHLY and CDR2 FYNNEI. TCRdb re-derived calls from the 5' RACE reads in MiXCR, one entry per CDR3 protein. In the table there are about 100,000 distinct CDR3 sequences, about 4.4% of which are singletons. The TCR was taken from a male donor with early-stage non-small cell lung cancer. The J gene is TRBJ2-2, the V gene TRBV2, with D perhaps TRBD1 (5 bases). The sequenced sample was lung tumor tissue, obtained at surgery. Written as DNA, the CDR3 is TGTGACAGGACGAACACCGGGGAGCTGTTTTTT. It specifies CDRTNTGELFF.